This T cell receptor (beta chain) was obtained from a study of beta chain features in type 1 diabetes. Study-level results: Naive, central memory and Treg TCRB repertoires appeared more alike in patients than in healthy donors. Moderately but significantly shorter TCRB CDR3s were found in Type 1 diabetes patients in all four CD4+ subsets.

Trimming took 6 bases from V and 2 from J; bases not matched to a gene: 4. CDR3 size: 15 residues. The germline V gene has CDR1 ENHRY and CDR2 SYGVKD. Only a few counts were recorded for this clone. Its antigen is unidentified. Donors contributed one heparinised blood draw apiece, averaging approximately 100 mL. Every bit of the isolated RNA underwent reverse transcription, so sequencing read expressed TCRB transcripts. Regulatory, naive and central memory T cell samples averaged around 3.9 million reads. Libraries were prepared by immunoSEQ multiplex PCR; TCRdb keeps only in-frame clonotypes and omits some of them. The sample yields about 250,000 clones, roughly a tenth seen once.

The sample was naive CD4+ T cells from blood. The gene calls are TRBV10-3 and TRBJ2-6; 7 nucleotides match TRBD1. The sequence was obtained from a man aged 25 to 45 with type 1 diabetes. Here the CDR3 DNA reads TGTGCCATCAGAACAGGGGTCGCTGGGGCCAACGTCCTGACTTTC. Residues: CAIRTGVAGANVLTF.